A few counts support the clone carrying this T cell receptor (beta chain). Its antigen remains unknown. Within the sample, other DNA sequences also encode this same CDR3. The V end was cut by 4 bases, the J end by 4 bases, with 11 bases between. This CDR3 contains 14 residues. Germline V gene lookup returns CDR1 SGHTA and CDR2 FQGNSA. This sample is part of a study of shared clonotypes between healthy human individuals. Study-level results: Naive subsets generally had larger estimated richness than memory subsets.

Profiled with immunoSEQ multiplex PCR; TCRdb holds only in-frame clones, not every one. The data show about 730,000 clones, 72% seen once. The source is a woman younger than 45 in good health. The material sequenced was memory CD4+ T cells sorted from blood. Sample subset: CD45RA-negative fraction. The chain joins TRBV7-2 to TRBJ1-5; no clear D gene. The CDR3 coding sequence is TGTGCCAGCAGCTCTCAGCGTGTGAATCAGCCCCAGCATTTT. Its protein product is CASSSQRVNQPQHF.